This TCR beta chain was profiled in a study of T cell responses to AZD1222 COVID-19 vaccine. Findings of the study overall: Most donors were white British and more were female, and clonal diversity was possibly underestimated. Only five or six individuals given AZD1222 were seropositive at baseline.

Measured with immunoSEQ multiplex PCR; TCRdb has only the in-frame clones, and not every one. The sample lists 180,000 or so clones, approximately 90% occurring once. Germline CDR1 and CDR2: SEHNR and FQNEAQ (reference sequence). Losses at the gene ends were 5 bases for V and 4 bases for J; bases not matched to a gene: 15. The CDR3 totals 18 residues. Remarks on this clone: Its antigen is not identified.

The sequencing here drew on peripheral blood, taken 28 days after the second dose of the MenACWY control vaccine. The sequence was collected from an adult who received the MenACWY meningococcal vaccine as a control. The genes are TRBV7-9 and TRBJ2-2, with TRBD1 matching 8 bases. As DNA, the CDR3 is TGTGCCAGCAGCCTGCTGCGACCTGGACAGGGAGGCACCGGGGAGCTGTTTTTT. Its protein is CASSLLRPGQGGTGELFF.